The TCR beta chain described here comes from a study of blood T cells in healthy people across ages. The CDR3 runs 19 residues. Germline loops: CDR1 MNHEY, CDR2 SVGEGT. V shed 2 bases and J 6 bases; nucleotides not matched to a gene: 17. Alongside a J-beta primer mix, a sample-barcoded 5' primer served in a second PCR lasting 7 to 11 cycles. TCRdb reanalysed the 5' RACE reads using MiXCR and keeps one entry per CDR3 protein. Counted here are 1.5 million to 2 million distinct CDR3 sequences, roughly 27% occurring once; the ten biggest clones make up 7.7%. A few counts support this clonotype. Input material: blood. The V gene is TRBV6-2 or TRBV6-3, the J gene TRBJ2-3, with 10 bases fitting TRBD2. This receptor was obtained from a woman in her 30s in good health. This chain's CDR3 is CASSYPPAGGPSYSDTQYF. For the CDR3, the DNA is TGTGCCAGCAGTTACCCCCCAGCGGGAGGGCCCTCGTACTCCGATACGCAGTATTTT.